This TCR beta chain was sequenced in a study of Graves' ophthalmopathy and Graves' hyperthyroidism. The CDR3 extends over 13 amino acids. CDR1 is LNHNV, CDR2 YYDKDF, per germline (reference sequence). The V gene lost 0 bases and the J gene lost 8 bases, with 10 bases spanning the gap. RNA served as the template for amplifying TCR beta CDR3 regions. Investigators did first-round RT-PCR with HTBI primers, then second-round multiplex PCR. TCRdb passed the multiplex PCR reads through MiXCR, listing each CDR3 protein once. The sample contains roughly 610,000 distinct CDR3 sequences, 20% to 25% of which appear only once. This clonotype came up many times.

Sequenced: peripheral blood. The TCR sequence derives from a young woman with stable Graves' hyperthyroidism. Some clones in this sample may be carry-over from other donors' samples. The rearrangement joins TRBV15 to TRBJ1-2, with D uncertain. CDR3 protein: CATSREATRGYTF. CDR3 nucleotides: TGTGCCACCAGCAGAGAGGCCACCCGGGGCTACACCTTC.